This entry lists 18 T cell receptor beta chains sequenced from one sample in a study of beta chain features in type 1 diabetes. Points from the study as a whole: In all four CD4+ subsets, TCRB CDR3 length was significantly, moderately reduced in type 1 diabetes.

Their cognate antigens are unknown. All of the isolated RNA was reverse transcribed, so expressed TCRB transcripts were sequenced. Sequenced by immunoSEQ multiplex PCR; TCRdb stores in-frame clones only, minus some. This table holds over 300,000 clones, 7% to 10% found once. Sequences were obtained from central memory CD4+ T cells from blood. These receptors originate from a man younger than 45 with type 1 diabetes.

A few counts support this clone. V is TRBV19 and J is TRBJ2-7; 10 bases map to TRBD1. Looked up from germline, CDR1 is LNHDA and CDR2 is SQIVND (reference sequence). This CDR3 is 13 amino acids long. V gave up 8 bases and J gave up 3 bases; unmatched junction bases: 4. The CDR3 nucleotides read TGTGCCAGTGCCGGGACAGGGGTCTACGAGCAGTACTTC. This translates into CASAGTGVYEQYF.

This clone has just a few counts. The V gene is TRBV6-5, the J gene TRBJ2-5, with D perhaps TRBD1 (5 bases). V was pared by 7 bases and J by 5 bases, with 11 bases between. Germline CDR1 reads MNHEY; CDR2 reads SVGAGI. There are 12 residues in the CDR3. Written as DNA, the CDR3 is TGTGCCAGCACTGACAAGGGGGAGACCCAGTACTTC. Translating gives CASTDKGETQYF.

The table lists this clone with a few counts. The chain links TRBV29-1 to TRBJ2-5; D unclear. This CDR3 spans 13 amino acids. V shed 4 bases and J shed 5 bases, with 14 bases lying between them. CDR1 and CDR2 (germline): SQVTM, ANQGSEA. The CDR3 here is CSVARLFGETQYF. The DNA for the CDR3 is TGCAGCGTTGCACGCCTTTTCGGCGAGACCCAGTACTTC. The full variable domain, in which reference TRBV29-1 and TRBJ2-5 provide the parts outside the CDR3, is SAVISQKPSRDICQRGTSLTIQCQVDSQVTMMFWYRQQPGQSLTLIATANQGSEATYESGFVIDKFPISRPNLTFSTLTVSNMSPEDSSIYLCSVARLFGETQYFGPGTRLLVL.

This clone was detected a few times. The gene calls are TRBV30 and TRBJ2-1; TRBD1 might be the D (6 bases). Per germline, CDR1 GTSNPN and CDR2 SVGIG (reference sequence). This CDR3 region has 16 residues. V was trimmed by 0 bases and J by 5 bases, leaving 17 bases between them. CDR3 DNA sequence: TGTGCCTGGAGTGTACTTACGTCCGGACAGCACAATGAGCAGTTCTTC. Protein: CAWSVLTSGQHNEQFF.

CDR3 nucleotide sequence: TGTGCCAGCAGCCAAGTGAACAATGAGCAGTTCTTC. It translates to CASSQVNNEQFF. This chain connects TRBV4-2 to TRBJ2-1; D is unresolved. Germline V gives CDR1 LGHNA, CDR2 YNFKEQ. The length of the CDR3 is 12 residues. V was trimmed by 1 base and J by 5 bases, leaving 3 bases between them.

This clone has more than one count but fewer than ten. The J gene is TRBJ2-7, the V gene TRBV12-1; whether TRBD1, the table's D call, matches the DNA was not checked. TRBV12-1 counts as a pseudogene. CDR3 length: 14 amino acids. This chain's CDR3 is CASLTLGQHYEQYF. The CDR3 DNA is TGTGCCAGCCTTACCCTGGGACAGCACTACGAGCAGTACTTC.

The chain uses TRBV5-6 and TRBJ2-7, with D tentatively TRBD1 (6 bases). The CDR3 spans 14 residues. Germline CDR1 SGHDT, CDR2 YYEEEE. Trimming removed 4 bases at V and 0 bases at J, with 11 bases between. The CDR3 protein is CASSIDRISYEQYF. CDR3 nucleotides: TGTGCCAGCAGCATTGACAGGATCTCCTACGAGCAGTACTTC.

The chain couples TRBV7-2 to TRBJ2-1, with a possible D match to TRBD2 (6 bases). V shed 5 bases and J shed 8 bases, with 19 bases lying between them. Germline V gene lookup returns CDR1 SGHTA and CDR2 FQGNSA. This CDR3 region has 15 residues. The CDR3 is CASSISYGGWDEQFF. CDR3 DNA sequence: TGTGCCAGCAGCATTTCATACGGGGGATGGGATGAGCAGTTCTTC. The whole variable domain, remainder taken from reference TRBV7-2 and TRBJ2-1, is GAGVSQSPSNKVTEKGKDVELRCDPISGHTALYWYRQSLGQGLEFLIYFQGNSAPDKSGLPSDRFSAERTGGSVSTLTIQRTQQEDSAVYLCASSISYGGWDEQFFGPGTRLTVL.

Many counts were recorded for this clone. The V and J genes are TRBV4-1 and TRBJ2-2; D is unclear. This CDR3 is 14 amino acids long. CDR1 MGHRA and CDR2 YSYEKL come from the germline V gene. Trimming took 0 bases from V and 3 from J, leaving 5 bases between them. CDR3 amino acids: CASSQEEYTGELFF. The CDR3 bases are TGCGCCAGCAGCCAAGAAGAGTACACCGGGGAGCTGTTTTTT.

The CDR3 region has the DNA TGTGCCTGGAGTGAACCCGTAGGCTACACCTTC. Its translation: CAWSEPVGYTF. The chain combines TRBV30 with TRBJ1-2; D uncertain. The CDR3 contains 11 residues. V gave up 1 base and J gave up 8 bases, with 8 bases separating them. CDR1 and CDR2 from the germline V gene are GTSNPN and SVGIG (reference sequence).

The chain carries TRBV4-2 and TRBJ2-1; possibly TRBD1 for D (6 bases). Germline CDR1 is LGHNA and CDR2 is YNFKEQ. The V end was cut by 7 bases, the J end by 0 bases, with 19 bases between. The CDR3 loop spans 17 amino acids. CDR3 bases: TGTGCCAGCAAATCCAATGATAGGGGGTCCTCCTACAATGAGCAGTTCTTC. Translated: CASKSNDRGSSYNEQFF.

There are a few counts of this clone. The V call is TRBV7-2, the J call TRBJ1-6; TRBD1 matches 7 bases. The CDR3 spans 14 residues. The ends lost 2 bases at V and 10 bases at J; junction bases unmatched: 5. Germline CDR1 and CDR2: SGHTA and FQGNSA. The CDR3 DNA sequence: TGTGCCAGCAGCTTAACGAAGGGGGCCTCACCCCTCCACTTT. This translates into CASSLTKGASPLHF.

This chain uses TRBV6-5 with TRBJ2-1; D is perhaps TRBD2 (6 bases). There are 16 residues in the CDR3. V lost 4 bases and J lost 0, with 13 bases in between. Germline-derived CDR1 and CDR2 are MNHEY and SVGAGI. In nucleotides, the CDR3 is TGTGCCAGCAGTTCACGTATGACTAGCTCCTACAATGAGCAGTTCTTC. It codes for CASSSRMTSSYNEQFF.

In its sample, this clone was seen a few times. The CDR3, as DNA: TGTGCCAGCAGGACGCACAGGGGAAAGGAAAAACTGTTTTTT. Translated: CASRTHRGKEKLFF. The chain employs TRBV6-6 and TRBJ1-4, with 7 bases aligning to TRBD1. CDR1 is MNHNY and CDR2 is SVGAGI in the germline V gene (reference sequence). CDR3 length: 14 residues. Unmatched junction bases numbered 9, after V lost 6 bases and J lost 8 bases.

On this clone itself: A much larger clone lies a single base off, so this may be a read error. The V call is TRBV7-9, the J call TRBJ2-5, with TRBD1 as a possible D gene (7 bases). Deletions cut 8 bases from V and 5 bases from J, with 12 bases between. Germline CDR1 reads SEHNR; CDR2 reads FQNEAQ (reference sequence). This CDR3 spans 12 amino acids. CDR3 region: CASGSGGETQYF. The DNA of the CDR3 is TGTGCCAGCGGCTCAGGGGGGGAGACCCAGTACTTC.

The chain joins TRBV5-1 to TRBJ2-7; the match to TRBD2 covers 7 bases. The CDR3 covers 14 residues. After removal of 3 bases from V and 3 bases from J, the junction contained 6 bases not matched to a gene. Per the germline V gene, CDR1 is SGHRS and CDR2 is YFSETQ. CDR3 residues: CASSWGGSSYEQYF. The CDR3 DNA follows: TGCGCCAGCAGCTGGGGGGGTTCTAGCTACGAGCAGTACTTC.

V gene TRBV4-3 combines with J gene TRBJ2-7; D unclear. The ends were cut back, 1 base at V and 6 bases at J, with 10 bases in the middle. CDR3 length: 13 amino acids. Per the germline V gene, CDR1 is LGHNA and CDR2 is YSLEER. CDR3 coding DNA: TGCGCCAGCAGCCAAGGCCTCGATGGCGAGCAGTACTTC. Its translation is CASSQGLDGEQYF.

This sequence joins TRBV9 and TRBJ2-6; D is possibly TRBD1 (6 bases). This CDR3 contains 16 residues. Germline V gene lookup returns CDR1 SGDLS and CDR2 YYNGEE. Trimming cost V 1 base and J 0 bases, with 8 bases left between them. The CDR3 loop reads CASSVQGTSGANVLTF. DNA of the CDR3: TGTGCCAGCAGCGTACAGGGGACCTCTGGGGCCAACGTCCTGACTTTC.